Presented here are 13 T cell receptor beta chains from one specimen sequenced in a study of cytomegalovirus exposure and HLA in healthy donors. PCR involved 60 Vbeta and 13 Jbeta primers. Here immunoSEQ multiplex PCR was the method, and the copy in TCRdb shows in-frame clones only, minus some. The sample carries under 250,000 clones, approximately 83% recorded once. The specimen sequenced was PBMCs. These TCRs come from a woman aged 45-59 years in good health and CMV-seropositive.

This clone appeared a single time. The chain couples TRBV7-6 to TRBJ2-4, with a possible D match to TRBD2 (5 bases). Germline CDR1 and CDR2: SGHVS and FNYEAQ. The CDR3 sequence is 16 residues long. Between the trimmed V and J ends, which lost 4 bases and 0 bases, there was a span of 13 bases. The CDR3 nucleotides are TGTGCCAGCAGCTCCCGTGTTGGAGGAGCCAAAAACATTCAGTACTTC. Translating it yields CASSSRVGGAKNIQYF.

The gene calls are TRBV7-3 and TRBJ2-2; possibly TRBD1 for D (5 bases). CDR3 length: 18 residues. V lost 0 bases and J lost 7, with 21 bases in between. The germline gives CDR1 SGHTA, CDR2 FQGTGA. CDR3 sequence (DNA): TGTGCCAGCAGCTTAACGGGCCCGCGGCAGGGTAGTGTCGGGGAGCTGTTTTTT. It codes for CASSLTGPRQGSVGELFF.

The genes are TRBV7-3 and TRBJ2-3, with D tentatively TRBD1 (6 bases). Between the trimmed V and J ends, which lost 2 bases and 4 bases, there was a span of 13 bases. The germline V gene has CDR1 SGHTA and CDR2 FQGTGA. This CDR3 is built from 15 residues. This chain's CDR3 is CASSLAGGSADTQYF. The DNA for the CDR3 is TGTGCCAGCAGCTTAGCTGGGGGCTCCGCAGATACGCAGTATTTT. The whole variable domain, remainder taken from reference TRBV7-3 and TRBJ2-3, is GAGVSQTPSNKVTEKGKYVELRCDPISGHTALYWYRQSLGQGPEFLIYFQGTGAADDSGLPNDRFFAVRPEGSVSTLKIQRTERGDSAVYLCASSLAGGSADTQYFGPGTRLTVL.

This rearrangement joins TRBV30 to TRBJ2-5; TRBD1 matches at 7 bases. The DNA matches TRBJ2-7 better at its end, which makes the J call doubtful. CDR1 and CDR2 from the germline V gene are GTSNPN and SVGIG (reference sequence). This CDR3 spans 13 amino acids. CDR3 nucleotide sequence: TGTGCCTGGAGTTCCCAGGGGGCCTACGAGCAGTACTTC. It yields the protein CAWSSQGAYEQYF.

The chain couples TRBV28 to TRBJ2-5; TRBD1 matches 8 bases. The better agreement between TRBJ2-7 and the DNA end casts doubt on the J call. CDR1 and CDR2 (germline): MDHEN, SYDVKM. The CDR3 covers 14 residues. The CDR3 region is CASRGQGPPYEQYF. Here the CDR3 DNA reads TGTGCCAGCAGAGGACAGGGTCCTCCCTACGAGCAGTACTTC.

This chain connects TRBV29-1 to TRBJ1-2; weak D call: TRBD1 (6 bases). V was cut by 6 bases and J by 8 bases, with 22 bases left in between. This CDR3 spans 14 amino acids. Per the germline V gene, CDR1 is SQVTM and CDR2 is ANQGSEA. This CDR3 is CSVVPGEGREGYTF. In nucleotides, the CDR3 is TGCAGCGTAGTCCCAGGGGAGGGACGTGAGGGCTACACCTTC.

This sequence joins TRBV5-4 and TRBJ1-4; no reliable D call. The CDR3 extends over 15 amino acids. Germline CDR1 SGHNT, CDR2 YYREEE (reference sequence). V lost 0 bases, J lost 0 bases, and 6 bases lay in between. The CDR3 DNA reads as TGTGCCAGCAGCTTGGACTTAGCAACTAATGAAAAACTGTTTTTT. It specifies CASSLDLATNEKLFF.

Only one count was recorded for this clone. The chain joins TRBV28 to TRBJ2-7; 7 bases are a match to TRBD2. The CDR3 runs to 15 residues. V was clipped by 6 bases and J by 3 bases; unmatched bases: 11. Germline V CDR1 and CDR2: MDHEN, SYDVKM. CDR3 loop: CASRMGGEIHYEQYF. The CDR3 nucleotides are TGTGCCAGCAGAATGGGGGGGGAAATACACTACGAGCAGTACTTC.

This clone was seen just once. V is TRBV19 and J is TRBJ1-6; 9 bases map to TRBD1. V was pared by 5 bases and J by 4 bases, with 6 bases of the junction left unmatched. The CDR3 totals 16 residues. The germline CDR1 and CDR2 sequences are LNHDA and SQIVND (reference sequence). The CDR3 protein is CASSATGGRYNSPLHF. The CDR3, as DNA: TGTGCCAGTAGTGCGACAGGGGGACGTTATAATTCACCCCTCCACTTT.

This clone has a handful of counts. V usage is TRBV2 and J usage is TRBJ1-5; D may be TRBD1 (5 bases). V was trimmed by 2 bases and J by 3 bases, leaving 17 bases between them. The CDR3 covers 17 residues. Germline V gene data show CDR1 as SNHLY and CDR2 as FYNNEI. In nucleotides, the CDR3 is TGTGCCAGCAGTGAATTAATCCGGGACTCAGTCAATCAGCCCCAGCATTTT. Its protein product is CASSELIRDSVNQPQHF.

The V call is TRBV6-1, the J call TRBJ2-3; D is unresolved. Trimming shortened V by 9 bases and J by 4 bases, and 8 bases separated the two germline ends. Germline V CDR1 and CDR2: MNHNS, SASEGT. The CDR3 sequence is 11 residues long. This chain's CDR3 is CASRSPDTQYF. DNA for the CDR3: TGTGCCAGTAGGAGTCCAGATACGCAGTATTTT.

This clone has more than one count but fewer than ten. J is TRBJ1-2 and V is TRBV27; 7 bases fit TRBD1. CDR3 length: 12 residues. The germline CDR1 and CDR2 sequences are MNHEY and SMNVEV (reference sequence). The V segment lost 3 bases and the J segment 7 bases; nucleotides outside the gene matches: 2. Written as DNA, the CDR3 is TGTGCCAGCAGTTTCACAGGGGCTGGCTACACCTTC. Protein: CASSFTGAGYTF.

The chain uses TRBV7-7 and TRBJ1-6; 8 bases fit TRBD1. The CDR3 runs 22 residues. Germline CDR1 reads SSHAT; CDR2 reads FNYEAQ (reference sequence). The V and J ends lost 2 bases and 0 bases, in that order; junction bases with no gene match: 18. CDR3 coding DNA: TGTGCCAGCAGCTTATATACAGGGGGGTCTGTGGGCCCCAGCTCCTATAATTCACCCCTCCACTTT. Its translation: CASSLYTGGSVGPSSYNSPLHF.